This entry lists 10 T cell receptor beta chains sequenced from one sample in a study of blood T cell repertoires in COVID-19. Sequenced by immunoSEQ multiplex PCR; TCRdb stores in-frame clones only, minus some. The table records approximately 220,000 clones, approximately 83% of them present only once. Source material: peripheral blood. The receptors derive from a woman aged 40 to 50 with active or convalescent COVID-19.

CDR3 residues: CASSLSGQRNTEAFF. The CDR3 nucleotides are TGTGCCAGCAGCCTGTCGGGACAGCGGAACACTGAAGCTTTCTTT. The genes are TRBV7-2 and TRBJ1-1, with TRBD1 identical over 7 bases. The CDR3 is 15 amino acids. The trim removed 5 bases at V and 1 base at J, leaving 7 bases unmatched. Germline CDR1 is SGHTA and CDR2 is FQGNSA.

The V and J genes are TRBV5-1 and TRBJ2-3; D gene unclear. The CDR3 length is 14 residues. CDR1 is SGHRS, CDR2 YFSETQ, per germline. Between the trimmed V and J ends, which lost 5 bases and 0 bases, there was a span of 10 bases. CDR3 DNA: TGCGCCAGCAGGGAGACCCTTAGCACAGATACGCAGTATTTT. This translates into CASRETLSTDTQYF.

The table lists this clone with a few counts. The V and J genes are TRBV11-3 and TRBJ1-4; the match to TRBD1 covers 10 bases. The CDR3 loop spans 16 amino acids. The V segment lost 8 bases and the J segment 3 bases; nucleotides outside the gene matches: 9. Germline values: CDR1 SGHNT, CDR2 YENEEA. The CDR3 nucleotides read TGTGCCAGCCGATCCGGGACAGGGGTGCCTAATGAAAAACTGTTTTTT. Protein sequence: CASRSGTGVPNEKLFF. Complete variable domain (other parts from reference TRBV11-3 and TRBJ1-4): EAGVVQSPRYKIIEKKQPVAFWCNPISGHNTLYWYLQNLGQGPELLIRYENEEAVDDSQLPKDRFSAERLKGVDSTLKIQPAELGDSAVYLCASRSGTGVPNEKLFFGSGTQLSVL.

The J gene is TRBJ1-2, the V gene TRBV7-3, with D maybe TRBD1 (6 bases). The CDR3 is made up of 15 amino acids. Between the trimmed V and J ends, which lost 5 bases and 8 bases, there was a span of 21 bases. Per the germline V gene, CDR1 is SGHTA and CDR2 is FQGTGA. CDR3 nucleotide sequence: TGTGCCAGCAGCCTACCCCGGAACAGGGTGGGGGGCTACACCTTC. This encodes CASSLPRNRVGGYTF.

The chain carries TRBV2 and TRBJ1-1, with TRBD1 matching 8 bases. Germline CDR1 and CDR2: SNHLY and FYNNEI. Trimming cost V 6 bases and J 0 bases; bases outside gene matches: 3. This CDR3 is 14 amino acids long. The chain's CDR3 is CASRYRGLNTEAFF. The CDR3 region has the DNA TGTGCCAGCAGGTACAGGGGGTTGAACACTGAAGCTTTCTTT.

This clone was picked up one time. This sequence joins TRBV7-8 and TRBJ1-1; no reliable D call. The CDR3 contains 13 residues. CDR1 and CDR2 (germline): SGHVS, FQNEAQ. Trimming shortened V by 5 bases and J by 0 bases, and 7 bases separated the two germline ends. CDR3 loop: CASSATVNTEAFF. As DNA, the CDR3 is TGTGCCAGCAGCGCAACAGTGAACACTGAAGCTTTCTTT.

This chain links TRBV24-1 with TRBJ1-4; TRBD1 aligns across 8 bases. Trimming removed 1 base from V and 8 bases from J; junction bases left unmatched: 8. This CDR3 comprises 16 residues. The germline CDR1 and CDR2 sequences are KGHDR and SFDVKD. CDR3 DNA: TGTGCCACCAGTGATTTTTTGAGAACAGGGGGAGAAAAACTGTTTTTT. Protein product: CATSDFLRTGGEKLFF.

The chain employs TRBV11-2 and TRBJ2-6, with D possibly TRBD1 on 6 matching bases. V shed 5 bases and J shed 0 bases, with 20 bases lying between them. This CDR3 spans 19 amino acids. CDR1 and CDR2 from the germline V gene are SGHAT and FQNNGV. In DNA form, the CDR3 reads TGTGCCAGCAGCCACATTTTGGACAGCCCAAACTCTGGGGCCAACGTCCTGACTTTC. This codes for CASSHILDSPNSGANVLTF.

V and J are TRBV5-1 and TRBJ1-1; 8 nucleotides agree with TRBD1. Germline lookup yields CDR1 SGHRS and CDR2 YFSETQ. CDR3 length: 15 amino acids. The V and J ends lost 2 bases and 2 bases, in that order; junction bases with no gene match: 5. The CDR3 coding sequence is TGCGCCAGCAGCTTCGGCAGGGGGCTTAACACTGAAGCTTTCTTT. Translating it yields CASSFGRGLNTEAFF.

The chain has TRBV7-2 and TRBJ2-1; D may be TRBD1 (6 bases). The CDR3 totals 14 residues. Germline V gene data show CDR1 as SGHTA and CDR2 as FQGNSA. V gave up 7 bases and J gave up 6 bases, with 16 bases separating them. This CDR3 reads CASTSPGHSNEQFF. The CDR3, as DNA: TGTGCCAGCACCTCGCCGGGACACAGCAATGAGCAGTTCTTC.